At least ten counts were recorded for the clone carrying this T cell receptor (beta chain). The target antigen is unknown. Diagnoses rested on clinical symptoms, serum thyroxine and TRAb, thyroid ultrasound and orbital computed tomography. This entry is derived from a study of T cells in Graves' hyperthyroidism and ophthalmopathy. Overall study findings and caveats: Ophthalmopathy and stable hyperthyroidism were told apart by a 13 V-J model. The model anticipated ophthalmopathy a median approximately 6.5 months pre-onset.

Germline V gene lookup returns CDR1 MNHNS and CDR2 SASEGT. There are 12 residues in the CDR3. The V and J ends lost 8 bases and 1 base respectively, with 9 bases between them. RNA transcripts were the template for amplifying TCR beta CDR3 regions. RT-PCR in the first round (using the HTBI primer set) targeted the TCR CDR3. TCRdb re-analysed the multiplex PCR reads in MiXCR, keeping a single row per CDR3 protein. The table shows 300,000 to 350,000 distinct CDR3 sequences, with approximately 13% occurring only once. This TCR came from a woman aged 30 to 39 with Graves' hyperthyroidism. The V call is TRBV6-1, the J call TRBJ2-7, with no clear D. The source material was blood. CDR3 protein: CASLAASYEQYF. The CDR3 DNA is TGTGCCAGCCTCGCAGCATCCTACGAGCAGTACTTC.